These 24 T cell receptor beta chains were all obtained from the same sample, sequenced in a study of monozygotic twins with inflammatory bowel disease. After re-calling the 5' RACE reads, TCRdb lists one entry per CDR3 protein, DNA absent. Recorded for this sample: 330,000 or so distinct CDR3 sequences. Specimen: blood. These receptors all come from a human donor with ulcerative colitis or Crohn's disease, or a healthy co-twin of an affected twin (not recorded which).

The CDR3 sequence: CSADPGYTEAFF. The chain is built from TRBV29-1 and TRBJ1-1; the D call from TCRdb, TRBD1, cannot be confirmed without DNA. This CDR3 is built from 12 residues. The germline V gene has CDR1 SQVTM and CDR2 ANQGSEA. Based on the CDR3 plus reference TRBV29-1 and TRBJ1-1, the full variable domain is SAVISQKPSRDICQRGTSLTIQCQVDSQVTMMFWYRQQPGQSLTLIATANQGSEATYESGFVIDKFPISRPNLTFSTLTVSNMSPEDSSIYLCSADPGYTEAFFGQGTRLTVV.

The gene calls are TRBV25-1 and TRBJ1-6; TCRdb indicates TRBD1, and absent DNA this call remains unverified. CDR1 and CDR2 (germline): MGHDK, SYGVNS. CDR3 length equals 15 residues. The CDR3 loop is CASSGRQGRNSPLHF.

The genes are TRBV28 and TRBJ2-2; the D call from TCRdb, TRBD1, cannot be confirmed without DNA. Looked up from germline, CDR1 is MDHEN and CDR2 is SYDVKM. CDR3 length: 16 residues. The CDR3 sequence: CASSLSGRTSAGELFF.

The chain links TRBV5-1 to TRBJ1-1; checking the TCRdb D call of TRBD1 is not possible without DNA. The CDR3 runs 14 residues. CDR1 and CDR2 from the germline V gene are SGHRS and YFSETQ. This CDR3 reads CASSLVGGTPEAFF.

The genes are TRBV7-2 and TRBJ2-1; TCRdb reports TRBD2, a call that lacks DNA to check it against. Germline CDR1 is SGHTA and CDR2 is FQGNSA. The CDR3 consists of 15 residues. The CDR3 protein is CASSLAPSGYNEQFF.

The V call is TRBV4-1, the J call TRBJ1-5. Germline CDR1 is MGHRA and CDR2 is YSYEKL. The CDR3 extends over 16 amino acids. CDR3 loop: CASSQVYSQYNQPQHF.

The chain carries TRBV12-3 or TRBV12-4 and TRBJ2-1; TCRdb names TRBD2, which stays unverified in the absence of DNA. The CDR3 totals 15 residues. The CDR3 region is CASTPGGGTYNEQFF.

J is TRBJ2-7 and V is TRBV28; TCRdb returns TRBD1, unconfirmable since there is no DNA. Germline V lookup: CDR1 MDHEN, CDR2 SYDVKM. The CDR3 is 17 amino acids. CDR3 residues: CASTTPQPGQGTYEQYF.

This sequence joins TRBV28 and TRBJ2-7; the D gene TCRdb calls, TRBD2, cannot be checked with no DNA. CDR3 length: 14 residues. Germline CDR1 MDHEN, CDR2 SYDVKM. This CDR3 reads CASTRLAGPYEQYF.

The chain couples TRBV20-1 to TRBJ1-3. CDR1 is DFQATT and CDR2 is SNEGSKA in the germline V gene (reference sequence). The CDR3 is 15 amino acids. CDR3 amino acids: CSAYGTANSGNTIYF.

V usage is TRBV5-1 and J usage is TRBJ1-2; TCRdb indicates TRBD1, and absent DNA this call remains unverified. CDR1 is SGHRS and CDR2 is YFSETQ in the germline V gene. The CDR3 totals 13 residues. The CDR3 region is CASSFDGGDGYTF.

V gene TRBV6-5 combines with J gene TRBJ1-2; no DNA is available, so the TRBD1 call from TCRdb remains unchecked. This CDR3 has 17 residues. From germline, CDR1 is MNHEY and CDR2 SVGAGI. CDR3 loop: CASSYSGTGGLVDGYTF.

The chain employs TRBV7-2 and TRBJ2-3; TCRdb's assignment of TRBD2 cannot be checked, as there is no DNA. Germline CDR1 and CDR2: SGHTA and FQGNSA. CDR3 size: 15 residues. The CDR3 spells CASSPLARVTDTQYF.

The chain carries TRBV28 and TRBJ2-1; TCRdb's D gene call, TRBD1, goes unchecked for lack of DNA. This CDR3 region has 18 residues. Looked up from germline, CDR1 is MDHEN and CDR2 is SYDVKM. This CDR3 is CASSLWRLRDIGYNEQFF.

The rearrangement uses TRBV28 and TRBJ1-2; the TCRdb D gene call, TRBD1, has no DNA to confirm it. Germline assignment: CDR1 MDHEN and CDR2 SYDVKM. The CDR3 has 11 residues. The CDR3 sequence is CATLTRPGYTF.

The V and J genes are TRBV5-1 and TRBJ2-7. Germline V gene lookup returns CDR1 SGHRS and CDR2 YFSETQ. The CDR3 loop spans 14 amino acids. The CDR3 spells CASSSSRQAYEQYF.

The gene calls are TRBV30 and TRBJ2-3. Germline V lookup: CDR1 GTSNPN, CDR2 SVGIG (reference sequence). The CDR3 is 13 residues long. The CDR3 sequence is CAWRTASTDTQYF.

This chain uses TRBV4-2 with TRBJ2-1; the TCRdb call, TRBD2, lacks DNA for checking. CDR1 is LGHNA and CDR2 is YNFKEQ in the germline V gene. The CDR3 spans 19 residues. The CDR3 loop is CASSRRGLAEPSSYNEQFF.

The chain is built from TRBV7-9 and TRBJ2-1. The V gene's germline CDR1 is SEHNR and CDR2 FQNEAQ (reference sequence). CDR3 length: 15 amino acids. The CDR3 sequence: CASSQDKSSYNEQFF.

The rearrangement uses TRBV29-1 and TRBJ1-1; TCRdb gives TRBD1 as the D gene, but with no DNA this cannot be confirmed. This CDR3 has 13 amino acids. CDR1 is SQVTM and CDR2 is ANQGSEA in the germline V gene. CDR3 amino acids: CSVAVGGSTEAFF.

The V call is TRBV5-1, the J call TRBJ1-1. This CDR3 is 14 amino acids long. In germline, CDR1 is SGHRS, CDR2 YFSETQ. The chain's CDR3 is CASSLAVMNTEAFF.

This chain connects TRBV6-6 to TRBJ1-2. The CDR3 is 13 residues long. Per the germline V gene, CDR1 is MNHNY and CDR2 is SVGAGI (reference sequence). CDR3 region: CASSLSESYGYTF.

J is TRBJ1-4 and V is TRBV7-9; TCRdb outputs TRBD1, but without DNA this stays unchecked. CDR3 size: 14 residues. CDR1 and CDR2 (germline): SEHNR, FQNEAQ (reference sequence). The CDR3 protein is CASSKTGESEKLFF.

This sequence joins TRBV29-1 and TRBJ1-1; TCRdb names TRBD1, which stays unverified in the absence of DNA. The CDR3 is 12 residues long. Germline V CDR1 and CDR2: SQVTM, ANQGSEA. The CDR3 loop is CSVAGRGTEAFF.